Reported below is one T cell receptor (beta chain). Its antigen has not been determined. No clone much larger than this one lies a single base away; base qualities are absent. The trim is 4 bases for V and 6 bases for J, with a gap of 13 bases between the germline ends. The germline V gene provides CDR1 MNHEY and CDR2 SVGAGI. The CDR3 sequence holds 13 residues, the cysteine and phenylalanine included. The DNA shown is the 39-base CDR3, in frame from base 1. The record originates from a study of T cell responses to AZD1222 COVID-19 vaccine (dated by TCRdb to 2020 to 2023). As for the study more broadly: AZD1222 recipients whose second dose came at about 4 weeks and those whose second dose came at about 12 weeks were combined into one group, since spike-specific TCR depth and breadth did not differ between the two schedules. A total of about 230 trial participants underwent TCR sequencing, of whom 207 received two doses of AZD1222 and 26 received two doses of the MenACWY control vaccine. Trial participants were enrolled into age subgroups of 18-55, 56-69 and 70-plus years, which contained around 150, 28 and 57 TCR-sequenced participants, respectively.

What this sample's time point label stands for: baseline before first vaccination. Samples from vaccinated people were obtained from the UK trials COV001 and COV002, which included a single-blind randomized controlled phase 2/3 trial of AZD1222 (ChAdOx1 nCoV-19) in healthy adults. For TCRbeta chain sequencing, PBMC samples were collected from trial participants at day 0 and at day 28 after the second dose. Paper-wide results and their limitations: Conclusions about previously exposed vaccinees are limited because only five or six AZD1222 recipients were SARS-CoV-2 seropositive at baseline. CD4 TCRs associated with the vaccine covered the entire spike protein, and the dominant responses were in regions 160-218 and 743-854. Nearly half of unique spike-specific TCRs reportedly recognized epitopes outside regions mutated in the B.1.351 and B.1.1.7 variants. Because no samples from the day 14 peak response were available, repertoires could be characterized only after the peak T cell response. Spike-specific TCR breadth and depth rose significantly after two AZD1222 doses compared with day 0 and with MenACWY recipients. Participants were mostly white British, with more females than males. The authors suggested clonal diversity may have been underestimated. The 56-69-year group was small, and its depth increase did not reach significance, likely because of low power.

The CDR3 regions of human TCRbeta chains were analyzed by immunosequencing. Under the source paper's analysis protocol: TCRs in the repertoires were compared against a reference library of SARS-CoV-2-specific TCRs that had been generated with the MIRA antigen-specificity platform. Breadth was defined as the fraction of unique TCRs that were SARS-CoV-2-associated, and depth was defined as the fraction of total T cells that were SARS-CoV-2-associated. Using the MIRA data, every spike-specific TCR was mapped to the spike region that the TCR reacted to and assigned to either a CD4 or a CD8 class. Log10-transformed breadth and depth values were compared by one-way ANOVA with Sidak's multiple comparisons tests. TCRdb took over this immuneACCESS table, retaining in-frame rearrangements with V and J assigned. Such tables are incomplete; in checked studies, under half of the missing clones stem from an unresolved V gene, and the remainder is unexplained. For V, J and clone size, that table is used; D and trimming come from the DNA. The table for this sample lists over 130,000 clones; around 90% of them were counted only once. Of the sample, roughly 3% falls within the top ten clones.

The material sequenced was peripheral blood, taken on day 0 of AZD1222 vaccination. The origin of this receptor is an adult in good health. The sequence joins TRBV6-5 to TRBJ2-7; no D segment can be confidently identified. The CDR3 reads CASSSSRVSEQYF. In nucleotide form, the sequence is TGTGCCAGCAGTTCGTCCCGGGTCTCCGAGCAGTACTTC.